A selection of T cell receptor beta chains follows, all from one sample in a study of blood T cell repertoires in COVID-19. Only in-frame clones appear in the TCRdb table, and some are missing; sequencing was by immunoSEQ multiplex PCR. The profile covers approximately 240,000 clones, with 85% to 90% appearing a single time and over 3% taken by the ten largest. What was sequenced was PBMCs or T cells enriched from blood (not recorded which). These receptors all come from a woman younger than 35 in a cohort exposed to, infected with or recovered from COVID-19 (not recorded which). Each CDR3 is given with its conserved first and last residue. Fields, in order: CDR3 length, V gene, J gene, D gene, clone size, CDR3 protein, CDR3 DNA. A D gene is named only where the DNA matches it firmly. A row's size may be missing; if present it is once, few, many or a size class.

>17|TRBV5-8|TRBJ2-6|TRBD1|-
CASSLGTGSSGANVLTF
TGTGCCAGCAGCCTAGGGACAGGGAGCTCTGGGGCCAACGTCCTGACTTTC
>14|TRBV5-1|TRBJ1-1|-|-
CASSSGFVATEAFF
TGCGCCAGCAGCTCAGGGTTCGTGGCGACTGAAGCTTTCTTT
>11|TRBV24-1|TRBJ1-2|-|-
CATRDTDGYTF
TGTGCCACCAGAGACACCGATGGCTACACCTTC
>14|TRBV10-2|TRBJ1-2|-|-
CASSEGMGGYGYTF
TGCGCCAGCTCGGAAGGGATGGGGGGCTATGGCTACACCTTC
>15|TRBV7-9|TRBJ2-1|TRBD1|once
CASSLGTGGENEQFF
TGTGCCAGCAGCTTAGGGACAGGGGGCGAGAATGAGCAGTTCTTC
>15|TRBV4-2|TRBJ2-7|TRBD1|-
CASSQEEQGPNEQYF
TGTGCCAGCAGCCAAGAAGAACAGGGGCCGAACGAGCAGTACTTC
>14|TRBV6-1|TRBJ1-5|TRBD1|-
CASSEGQDLQPQHF
TGTGCCAGCAGTGAGGGACAGGACTTACAGCCCCAGCATTTT
>20|TRBV19|TRBJ2-5|-|-
CASSIDPPAVVGSHQETQYF
TGTGCCAGTAGTATAGACCCTCCGGCGGTAGTTGGTTCTCACCAAGAGACCCAGTACTTC
>12|TRBV29-1|TRBJ2-2|-|-
CSVESSTGELFF
TGCAGCGTTGAGTCGTCCACCGGGGAGCTGTTTTTT
>14|TRBV5-1|TRBJ1-6|TRBD1|-
CASSKGQSHSPLHF
TGCGCCAGCAGCAAGGGACAGTCTCATTCACCCCTCCACTTT
>13|TRBV14|TRBJ2-7|TRBD1|-
CASRGDRFGEQYF
TGTGCCAGCAGGGGGGACAGGTTCGGCGAGCAGTACTTC
>15|TRBV7-2|TRBJ2-7|TRBD1|-
CASNPSRDRLYEQYF
TGTGCCAGCAACCCTTCCCGGGACAGGCTCTACGAGCAGTACTTC
>12|TRBV29-1|TRBJ2-5|-|-
CSVSYPGETQYF
TGCAGCGTTTCCTACCCGGGAGAGACCCAGTACTTC
>15|TRBV7-9|TRBJ1-3|TRBD1|-
CASSLQGAPGNTIYF
TGTGCCAGCAGCTTACAGGGGGCGCCTGGAAACACCATATATTTT
>14|TRBV11-3|TRBJ2-1|-|-
CASSLGGSENEQFF
TGTGCCAGCAGCTTAGGTGGGAGTGAGAATGAGCAGTTCTTC
>14|TRBV6-5|TRBJ1-1|-|-
CASSYDSMNTEAFF
TGTGCCAGCAGTTACGACAGCATGAACACTGAAGCTTTCTTT
>16|TRBV18|TRBJ2-5|TRBD2|-
CASSPLASGTQETQYF
TGTGCCAGCTCACCCCTGGCTAGCGGTACGCAAGAGACCCAGTACTTC
>13|TRBV28|TRBJ1-2|-|-
CASSPGRGYGYTF
TGTGCCAGCAGTCCAGGGAGGGGCTATGGCTACACCTTC
>15|TRBV6-5|TRBJ1-1|-|-
CASSSSGTINTEAFF
TGTGCCAGCAGTAGCTCCGGGACAATTAACACTGAAGCTTTCTTT
>15|TRBV28|TRBJ2-5|TRBD1|-
CASSLRQGVAETQYF
TGTGCCAGCAGTTTAAGACAGGGGGTGGCAGAGACCCAGTACTTC
>12|TRBV2|TRBJ1-5|-|-
CASKAGGQPQHF
TGTGCCAGCAAGGCGGGGGGTCAGCCCCAGCATTTT
>18|TRBV18|TRBJ2-3|TRBD2|-
CASSPQSRGGSFTDTQYF
TGTGCCAGCTCACCACAGAGTCGTGGCGGGAGCTTCACAGATACGCAGTATTTT
>15|TRBV28|TRBJ2-1|-|-
CASSSLGASYNEQFF
TGTGCCAGCAGCTCCCTGGGCGCATCCTACAATGAGCAGTTCTTC
>14|TRBV2|TRBJ2-5|TRBD2|-
CASMDRGGAETQYF
TGTGCCAGCATGGATCGGGGGGGGGCGGAGACCCAGTACTTC
>15|TRBV5-1|TRBJ2-3|-|-
CASSGGQASTDTQYF
TGCGCCAGCAGCGGGGGACAAGCAAGCACAGATACGCAGTATTTT
>14|TRBV5-1|TRBJ2-1|-|-
CASSLAQLGDEQFF
TGCGCCAGCAGCTTGGCACAACTAGGCGATGAGCAGTTCTTC
>16|TRBV11-1|TRBJ2-3|TRBD2|once
CASSPRLAGEGDTQYF
TGTGCCAGCAGCCCCCGACTAGCGGGAGAGGGAGATACGCAGTATTTT
>16|TRBV7-8|TRBJ1-6|TRBD1|-
CASSRDRVKGNSPLHF
TGTGCCAGCAGCCGGGACAGGGTAAAGGGGAACTCACCCCTCCACTTT
>12|TRBV6-4|TRBJ2-2|-|-
CASRNLGGELFF
TGTGCCAGCAGAAACCTCGGCGGGGAGCTGTTTTTT
>19|TRBV20-1|TRBJ1-5|-|-
CSASRGADAQLYSNQPQHF
TGCAGTGCTAGTCGGGGGGCAGACGCGCAACTTTATAGCAATCAGCCCCAGCATTTT
>15|TRBV9|TRBJ2-7|-|-
CASSPTESGANEQYF
TGTGCCAGCAGCCCGACAGAATCTGGGGCCAACGAGCAGTACTTC
>17|TRBV7-9|TRBJ2-5|TRBD2|-
CASSLGLAGTLQETQYF
TGTGCCAGCAGCTTGGGACTAGCGGGGACCTTACAAGAGACCCAGTACTTC
>16|TRBV14|TRBJ2-1|-|-
CASSQDVQSGPNEQFF
TGTGCCAGCAGCCAAGATGTACAGTCAGGCCCCAATGAGCAGTTCTTC
>13|TRBV5-1|TRBJ2-5|-|-
CASSLDQYQTQYF
TGCGCCAGCAGCTTGGACCAGTATCAGACCCAGTACTTC
>13|TRBV12-3/TRBV12-4|TRBJ1-1|-|-
CASRDKSRTEAFF
TGTGCCAGCCGGGACAAGAGTAGGACTGAAGCTTTCTTT
>17|TRBV10-3|TRBJ2-2|-|-
CAISPIPAGQGGGELFF
TGTGCCATCAGCCCAATCCCAGCAGGGCAGGGTGGCGGGGAGCTGTTTTTT
>10|TRBV20-1|TRBJ1-4|-|-
CSARQEKLFF
TGCAGTGCCAGGCAAGAAAAACTGTTTTTT
>12|TRBV6-5|TRBJ1-1|-|-
CASRLRNTEAFF
TGTGCCAGCAGGCTGAGGAACACTGAAGCTTTCTTT
>16|TRBV28|TRBJ1-5|TRBD1|-
CASSSPGTGPYQPQHF
TGTGCCAGCAGTTCCCCCGGGACAGGGCCCTATCAGCCCCAGCATTTT
>13|TRBV2|TRBJ1-1|-|-
CASSGDLNTEAFF
TGTGCCAGCAGTGGAGATCTGAACACTGAAGCTTTCTTT
>17|TRBV4-1|TRBJ1-3|TRBD1|-
CASSQDRWGQLRNTIYF
TGCGCCAGCAGCCAAGATCGGTGGGGACAGCTAAGAAACACCATATATTTT
>14|TRBV28|TRBJ2-1|-|-
CASSPGLEYNEQFF
TGTGCCAGCAGCCCGGGACTCGAATACAATGAGCAGTTCTTC
>17|TRBV5-5|TRBJ2-1|TRBD2|-
CASSSLLAGKRLDEQFF
TGTGCCAGCAGCTCCCTCTTAGCGGGCAAAAGATTGGATGAGCAGTTCTTC
>16|TRBV7-9|TRBJ2-1|TRBD2|-
CASIPRPGGPRNEQFF
TGTGCCAGCATCCCTCGGCCGGGAGGGCCCCGGAATGAGCAGTTCTTC
>17|TRBV23-1|TRBJ2-5|TRBD2|-
CASSQSGLAGNQETQYF
TGCGCCAGCAGTCAAAGCGGACTAGCGGGGAACCAAGAGACCCAGTACTTC
>14|TRBV15|TRBJ2-3|-|-
CATSRELSTDTQYF
TGTGCCACCAGCAGAGAGCTAAGCACAGATACGCAGTATTTT
>14|TRBV6-6|TRBJ1-5|-|few
CASSQSYSNQPQHF
TGTGCCAGCAGTCAGTCCTATAGCAATCAGCCCCAGCATTTT
>14|TRBV5-1|TRBJ2-1|TRBD2|-
CASSLTSGNNEQFF
TGCGCCAGCAGCTTGACTAGCGGGAACAATGAGCAGTTCTTC
>15|TRBV9|TRBJ2-1|TRBD1|-
CASSGRDRVSHEQFF
TGTGCCAGCAGCGGCCGGGACAGGGTAAGCCATGAGCAGTTCTTC
>18|TRBV11-2|TRBJ1-1|-|-
CASSLIGPRGGGHWGAFF
TGTGCCAGCAGCTTGATCGGGCCGCGGGGCGGGGGACACTGGGGTGCTTTCTTT
>18|TRBV7-6|TRBJ1-1|TRBD1|-
CASSLEETGGLMNTEAFF
TGTGCCAGCAGCTTAGAGGAGACAGGGGGCCTCATGAACACTGAAGCTTTCTTT